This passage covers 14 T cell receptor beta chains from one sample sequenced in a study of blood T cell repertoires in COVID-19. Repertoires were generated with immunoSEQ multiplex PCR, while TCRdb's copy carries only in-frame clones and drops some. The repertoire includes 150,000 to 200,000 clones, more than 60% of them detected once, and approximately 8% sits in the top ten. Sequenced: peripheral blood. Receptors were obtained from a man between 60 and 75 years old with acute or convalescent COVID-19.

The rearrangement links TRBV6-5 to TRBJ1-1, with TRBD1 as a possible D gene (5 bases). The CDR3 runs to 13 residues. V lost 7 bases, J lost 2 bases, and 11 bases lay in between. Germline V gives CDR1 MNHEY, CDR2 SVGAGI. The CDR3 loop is CASNPGINTEAFF. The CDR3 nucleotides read TGTGCCAGCAACCCAGGGATAAACACTGAAGCTTTCTTT.

This CDR3 reads CASSGTGGLDYTF. The CDR3 nucleotides read TGTGCCAGCAGTGGAACAGGGGGTCTTGACTACACCTTC. This chain joins TRBV27 and TRBJ1-2, with 8 bases that match TRBD1. CDR1 is MNHEY, CDR2 SMNVEV, per germline (reference sequence). V gave up 5 bases and J gave up 10 bases; unmatched junction bases: 9. The CDR3 has 13 residues.

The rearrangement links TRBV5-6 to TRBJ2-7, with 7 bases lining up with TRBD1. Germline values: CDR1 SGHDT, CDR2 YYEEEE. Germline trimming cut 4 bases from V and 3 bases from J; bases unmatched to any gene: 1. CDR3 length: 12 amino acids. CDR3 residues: CASSRDSYEQYF. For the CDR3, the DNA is TGTGCCAGCAGCCGGGACAGCTACGAGCAGTACTTC.

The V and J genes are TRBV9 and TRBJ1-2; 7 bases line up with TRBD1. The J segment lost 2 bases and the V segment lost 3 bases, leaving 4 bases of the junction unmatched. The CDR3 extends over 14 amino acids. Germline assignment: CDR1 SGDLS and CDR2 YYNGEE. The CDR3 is CASSAGTENYGYTF. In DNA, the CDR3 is TGTGCCAGCAGCGCTGGGACAGAAAACTATGGCTACACCTTC.

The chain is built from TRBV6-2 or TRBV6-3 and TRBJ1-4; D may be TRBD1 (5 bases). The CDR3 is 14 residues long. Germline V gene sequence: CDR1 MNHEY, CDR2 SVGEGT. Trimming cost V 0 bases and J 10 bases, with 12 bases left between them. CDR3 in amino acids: CASSYSFDRGKLFF. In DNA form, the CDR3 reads TGTGCCAGCAGTTACTCTTTCGACAGAGGAAAACTGTTTTTT.

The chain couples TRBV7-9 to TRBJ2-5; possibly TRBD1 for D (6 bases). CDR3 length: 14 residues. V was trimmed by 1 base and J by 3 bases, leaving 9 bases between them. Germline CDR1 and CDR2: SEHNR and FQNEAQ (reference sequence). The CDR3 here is CASSLDRDKETQYF. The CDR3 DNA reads TGTGCCAGCAGCTTAGACAGGGATAAAGAGACCCAGTACTTC.

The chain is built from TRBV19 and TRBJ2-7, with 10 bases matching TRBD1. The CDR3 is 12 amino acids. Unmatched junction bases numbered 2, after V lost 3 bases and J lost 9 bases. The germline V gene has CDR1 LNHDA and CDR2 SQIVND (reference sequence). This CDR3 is CASSIGTGVQYF. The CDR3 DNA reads TGTGCCAGTAGTATTGGGACAGGGGTGCAGTACTTC.

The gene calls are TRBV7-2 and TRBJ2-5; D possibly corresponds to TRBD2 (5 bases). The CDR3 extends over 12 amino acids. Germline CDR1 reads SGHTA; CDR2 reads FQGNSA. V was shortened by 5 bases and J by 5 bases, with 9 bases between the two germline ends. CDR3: CASSRTGETQYF. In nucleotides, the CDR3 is TGTGCCAGCAGCCGGACTGGGGAGACCCAGTACTTC. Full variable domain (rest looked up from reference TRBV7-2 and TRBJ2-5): GAGVSQSPSNKVTEKGKDVELRCDPISGHTALYWYRQSLGQGLEFLIYFQGNSAPDKSGLPSDRFSAERTGGSVSTLTIQRTQQEDSAVYLCASSRTGETQYFGPGTRLLVL.

CDR3: CASSQGGGQNQPQHF. CDR3 DNA sequence: TGTGCCAGCAGCCAAGGGGGAGGGCAGAATCAGCCCCAGCATTTT. The chain is built from TRBV3-1 (or the pseudogene TRBV3-2) and TRBJ1-5; the D is unclear. Trimming left V 1 base short and J 4 bases short, with 11 bases between. The V gene's germline CDR1 is LGHDT and CDR2 YNNKEL (reference sequence). There are 15 residues in the CDR3.

The DNA for the CDR3 is TGTGCCAGCAGCACCCCGGACAGCGTCACTGAAGCTTTCTTT. It codes for CASSTPDSVTEAFF. The chain employs TRBV6-5 and TRBJ1-1; TRBD1 might be the D (6 bases). Trimming cost V 6 bases and J 4 bases, with 15 bases left between them. There are 14 residues in the CDR3. Germline CDR1 reads MNHEY; CDR2 reads SVGAGI.

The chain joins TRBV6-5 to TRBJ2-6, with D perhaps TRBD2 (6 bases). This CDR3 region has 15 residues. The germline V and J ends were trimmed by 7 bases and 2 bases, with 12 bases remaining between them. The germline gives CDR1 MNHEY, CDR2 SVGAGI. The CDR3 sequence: CASTPEGTGANVLTF. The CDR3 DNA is TGTGCCAGCACGCCGGAGGGGACTGGGGCCAACGTCCTGACTTTC.

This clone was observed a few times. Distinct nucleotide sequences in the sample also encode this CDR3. The CDR3 coding sequence is TGTGCCAGCAGACAGGGATTGACTGAAGCTTTCTTT. Protein: CASRQGLTEAFF. This sequence joins TRBV6-5 and TRBJ1-1, with D perhaps matching TRBD1 (6 bases). V lost 6 bases, J lost 5 bases, and 10 bases lay in between. Looked up from germline, CDR1 is MNHEY and CDR2 is SVGAGI. This CDR3 has 12 amino acids.

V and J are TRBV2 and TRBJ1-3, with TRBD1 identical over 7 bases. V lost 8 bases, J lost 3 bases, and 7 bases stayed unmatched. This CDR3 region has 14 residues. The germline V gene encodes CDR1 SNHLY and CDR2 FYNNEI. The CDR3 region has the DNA TGTGCCAGCCTTAAGGGGGCCGATGGAAACACCATATATTTT. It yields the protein CASLKGADGNTIYF.

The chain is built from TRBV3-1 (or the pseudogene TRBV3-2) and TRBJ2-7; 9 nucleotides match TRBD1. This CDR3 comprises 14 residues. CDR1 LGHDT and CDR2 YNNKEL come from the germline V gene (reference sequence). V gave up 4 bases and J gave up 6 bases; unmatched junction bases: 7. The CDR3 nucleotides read TGTGCCAGCAGCCCCGCGCAACAGGGGGCCGAGCAGTACTTC. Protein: CASSPAQQGAEQYF.